These 32 T cell receptor beta chains originate from one sample sequenced in a study of blood T cell repertoires in COVID-19. Clones were sequenced by immunoSEQ multiplex PCR, and TCRdb holds only the in-frame ones, with some missing. Of some 230,000 clones in the sample, roughly 85% were seen once. The sequenced material came from peripheral blood. The receptors shown here come from a man younger than 45 who had recovered from COVID-19.

This chain joins TRBV30 and TRBJ1-5; no clear D gene. The CDR3 extends over 12 amino acids. Germline CDR1 GTSNPN, CDR2 SVGIG (reference sequence). Deletions cut 3 bases from V and 6 bases from J, with 9 bases between. In nucleotides, the CDR3 is TGTGCCTGGAGGCAGGTCGGTCAGCCCCAGCATTTT. The encoded protein is CAWRQVGQPQHF.

This sequence joins TRBV20-1 and TRBJ1-1; a possible D gene is TRBD1 (5 bases). Germline V CDR1 and CDR2: DFQATT, SNEGSKA (reference sequence). Trimming removed 4 bases from V and 4 bases from J, with 19 bases in between. CDR3 size: 15 residues. In nucleotides, the CDR3 is TGCAGTGCTATTGACCCGGGCCTAGGGGTCACTGAAGCTTTCTTT. The encoded protein is CSAIDPGLGVTEAFF.

V is TRBV27 and J is TRBJ1-5, with 7 nucleotides matching TRBD1. Germline CDR1 and CDR2: MNHEY and SMNVEV (reference sequence). The CDR3 has 13 residues. Germline trimming cut 6 bases from V and 1 base from J; bases unmatched to any gene: 0. The DNA of the CDR3 is TGTGCCAGCAGACAGGGGAGCAATCAGCCCCAGCATTTT. Protein sequence: CASRQGSNQPQHF.

V usage is TRBV10-3 and J usage is TRBJ1-4, with D possibly being TRBD1 (5 bases). Trimming cost V 0 bases and J 8 bases, with 16 bases left between them. This CDR3 comprises 16 residues. From germline, CDR1 is ENHRY and CDR2 SYGVKD. The CDR3 spells CAISESGQGAQEKLFF. The DNA of the CDR3 is TGTGCCATCAGTGAGTCGGGGCAGGGCGCTCAGGAAAAACTGTTTTTT.

The rearrangement joins TRBV12-3 or TRBV12-4 to TRBJ1-6, with 7 bases matching TRBD1. The J segment lost 7 bases and the V segment lost 7 bases, leaving 1 base of the junction unmatched. This CDR3 is built from 12 residues. The CDR3: CASKTGNSPLHF. The CDR3 DNA reads as TGTGCCAGCAAGACAGGGAATTCACCCCTCCACTTT.

The gene calls are TRBV5-6 and TRBJ1-1; the D is unclear. This CDR3 has 16 amino acids. Trimming pared 5 bases from V and 0 bases from J, leaving 17 bases between. Germline V CDR1 and CDR2: SGHDT, YYEEEE. As DNA, the CDR3 is TGTGCCAGCAGTTTAGAACCCGGAGCGATGAACACTGAAGCTTTCTTT. As protein: CASSLEPGAMNTEAFF.

The rearrangement links TRBV5-1 to TRBJ2-1; 8 bases agree with TRBD1. This CDR3 is 15 amino acids long. The J segment lost 5 bases and the V segment lost 4 bases, leaving 8 bases of the junction unmatched. Germline lookup yields CDR1 SGHRS and CDR2 YFSETQ. The CDR3 is CASSPPQGADNEQFF. The CDR3 coding sequence is TGCGCCAGCAGCCCCCCTCAGGGGGCGGACAATGAGCAGTTCTTC.

This clone appeared once. The rearrangement uses TRBV19 and TRBJ1-2; TRBD1 agrees at 8 bases. Germline V gene data show CDR1 as LNHDA and CDR2 as SQIVND (reference sequence). Germline trimming cut 3 bases from V and 5 bases from J; bases unmatched to any gene: 2. This CDR3 comprises 13 residues. CDR3 region: CASSINRGYGYTF. In DNA form, the CDR3 reads TGTGCCAGTAGTATTAACAGGGGGTATGGCTACACCTTC. Complete variable domain (other parts from reference TRBV19 and TRBJ1-2): DGGITQSPKYLFRKEGQNVTLSCEQNLNHDAMYWYRQDPGQGLRLIYYSQIVNDFQKGDIAEGYSVSREKKESFPLTVTSAQKNPTAFYLCASSINRGYGYTFGSGTRLTVV.

This chain uses TRBV6-5 with TRBJ2-7; TRBD1 might be the D (7 bases). This CDR3 comprises 14 residues. The V gene's germline CDR1 is MNHEY and CDR2 SVGAGI. Between the trimmed V and J ends, which lost 2 bases and 2 bases, there was a span of 10 bases. CDR3 sequence (DNA): TGTGCCAGCAGTTACGGAGGGACAGCCTACGAGCAGTACTTC. It codes for CASSYGGTAYEQYF.

The chain uses TRBV3-1 (or the pseudogene TRBV3-2) and TRBJ2-1, with TRBD1 as a possible D gene (5 bases). The CDR3 covers 14 residues. Germline assignment: CDR1 LGHDT and CDR2 YNNKEL (reference sequence). V was clipped by 2 bases and J by 9 bases, with 14 bases between them. The CDR3 here is CASSQTDRLGEQFF. CDR3 sequence (DNA): TGTGCCAGCAGCCAAACCGACAGATTGGGTGAGCAGTTCTTC.

The chain has TRBV24-1 and TRBJ2-7; the D gene is possibly TRBD1 (5 bases). The CDR3 totals 14 residues. V lost 5 bases to trimming and J lost 2 bases, with 12 bases between them. Germline V gene lookup returns CDR1 KGHDR and CDR2 SFDVKD. The CDR3 nucleotides read TGTGCCACCAGTGCAGGGAATCCCCCCTACGAGCAGTACTTC. It yields the protein CATSAGNPPYEQYF.

The V call is TRBV4-3, the J call TRBJ2-3, with a possible D match to TRBD1 (6 bases). V shed 3 bases and J shed 6 bases, with 22 bases lying between them. The CDR3 loop spans 17 amino acids. CDR1 LGHNA and CDR2 YSLEER come from the germline V gene. For the CDR3, the DNA is TGCGCCAGCAGCCACGGAGGCATTGGACAGCCTTCGGATACGCAGTATTTT. Protein: CASSHGGIGQPSDTQYF.

The genes are TRBV7-8 and TRBJ2-3, with a tentative D call TRBD2 (5 bases). CDR1 is SGHVS and CDR2 is FQNEAQ in the germline V gene. V was clipped by 1 base and J by 2 bases, with 10 bases between them. The CDR3 runs to 15 residues. CDR3 nucleotides: TGTGCCAGCAGCTTAGGAGGACTCGACACAGATACGCAGTATTTT. This codes for CASSLGGLDTDTQYF. The variable domain in full, completed from reference TRBV7-8 and TRBJ2-3, reads GAGVSQSPRYKVAKRGQDVALRCDPISGHVSLFWYQQALGQGPEFLTYFQNEAQLDKSGLPSDRFFAERPEGSVSTLKIQRTQQEDSAVYLCASSLGGLDTDTQYFGPGTRLTVL.

The chain carries TRBV3-1 (or the pseudogene TRBV3-2) and TRBJ1-1, with a weak D call TRBD1 (5 bases). Trimming removed 2 bases at V and 6 bases at J, with 16 bases between. The germline gives CDR1 LGHDT, CDR2 YNNKEL (reference sequence). The CDR3 sequence is 15 residues long. CDR3 region: CASSQPDSTMAEAFF. DNA for the CDR3: TGTGCCAGCAGCCAACCAGACAGTACAATGGCTGAAGCTTTCTTT.

For this clone: Other DNA sequences of this sample code for an identical CDR3. This chain joins TRBV14 and TRBJ1-2; possible D gene TRBD1, 5 bases. Germline CDR1 SGHDN, CDR2 FVKESK. The CDR3 has 13 residues. V lost 0 bases and J lost 5, with 7 bases in between. CDR3: CASSQDQGYGYTF. The CDR3 nucleotides are TGTGCCAGCAGCCAAGATCAGGGATATGGCTACACCTTC. Together with reference TRBV14 and TRBJ1-2, the CDR3 gives the full variable domain: EAGVTQFPSHSVIEKGQTVTLRCDPISGHDNLYWYRRVMGKEIKFLLHFVKESKQDESGMPNNRFLAERTGGTYSTLKVQPAELEDSGVYFCASSQDQGYGYTFGSGTRLTVV.

V gene TRBV6-2 or TRBV6-3 combines with J gene TRBJ2-1, with TRBD2 matching over 11 bases. The germline V gene has CDR1 MNHEY and CDR2 SVGEGT. The CDR3 extends over 18 amino acids. Unmatched junction bases numbered 9, after V lost 0 bases and J lost 5 bases. This CDR3 reads CASSYSELAGGPNNEQFF. The CDR3 DNA follows: TGTGCCAGCAGTTACTCCGAATTAGCGGGGGGGCCGAACAATGAGCAGTTCTTC.

The chain links TRBV7-2 to TRBJ1-2; D call uncertain. Deletions cut 3 bases from V and 0 bases from J, with 8 bases between. CDR3 length: 14 residues. Germline V gene sequence: CDR1 SGHTA, CDR2 FQGNSA. The CDR3 bases are TGTGCCAGCAGCTTGATAGACACTAACTATGGCTACACCTTC. It is translated as CASSLIDTNYGYTF.

CDR3 nucleotides: TGCGCCAGCAGCCAAGCACCGACTAGCGGGGGTGCCTACGAGCAGTACTTC. Its translation is CASSQAPTSGGAYEQYF. The chain couples TRBV4-1 to TRBJ2-7; 12 nucleotides agree with TRBD2. CDR1 and CDR2 from the germline V gene are MGHRA and YSYEKL. This CDR3 contains 17 residues. V lost 1 base and J lost 2; bases outside the gene matches: 6.

The rearrangement joins TRBV29-1 to TRBJ1-1; D remains unclear. CDR1 and CDR2 from the germline V gene are SQVTM and ANQGSEA. This CDR3 has 12 residues. V was cut by 5 bases and J by 4 bases, with 11 bases left in between. CDR3 sequence reads: CSVRKGSTEAFF. The CDR3, as DNA: TGCAGCGTTAGGAAAGGGAGCACTGAAGCTTTCTTT.

This chain links TRBV11-2 with TRBJ1-1, with 7 positions matching TRBD1. The CDR3 extends over 16 amino acids. The germline V gene has CDR1 SGHAT and CDR2 FQNNGV. V was clipped by 1 base and J by 1 base; unmatched bases: 6. As DNA, the CDR3 is TGTGCCAGCAGCTTAGTTCCAGGGGGTACGAACACTGAAGCTTTCTTT. Amino acid sequence: CASSLVPGGTNTEAFF.

This clone showed up just once. V usage is TRBV11-3 and J usage is TRBJ2-5, with 9 bases identical to TRBD1. Germline CDR1 reads SGHNT; CDR2 reads YENEEA. The V segment lost 5 bases and the J segment 7 bases; nucleotides outside the gene matches: 5. CDR3 length equals 13 residues. CDR3 sequence reads: CASSLGQGGTQYF. CDR3 sequence (DNA): TGTGCCAGCAGCCTGGGACAGGGTGGGACCCAGTACTTC.

J is TRBJ1-5 and V is TRBV25-1; 9 bases are shared with TRBD1. There are 18 residues in the CDR3. In germline, CDR1 is MGHDK, CDR2 SYGVNS. The trim removed 5 bases at V and 2 bases at J, leaving 13 bases unmatched. CDR3 in DNA: TGTGCCAGCAGTTCGGCTCCGGGACAGGGAGTTGGCAATCAGCCCCAGCATTTT. It encodes CASSSAPGQGVGNQPQHF.

This clone was counted a single time. The rearrangement links TRBV19 to TRBJ2-2; possible D gene TRBD2, 6 bases. Germline V gene lookup returns CDR1 LNHDA and CDR2 SQIVND (reference sequence). Trimming cost V 4 bases and J 6 bases, with 12 bases left between them. The CDR3 runs 14 residues. The CDR3: CASSRIGGAGELFF. The CDR3 coding sequence is TGTGCCAGTAGTAGGATCGGGGGTGCCGGGGAGCTGTTTTTT.

The gene calls are TRBV5-1 and TRBJ1-4, with D perhaps matching TRBD1 (5 bases). This CDR3 spans 15 amino acids. Germline values: CDR1 SGHRS, CDR2 YFSETQ. The ends were cut back, 3 bases at V and 3 bases at J, with 12 bases in the middle. CDR3 DNA: TGCGCCAGCAGCTCCTTGGGGGGGTCTAATGAAAAACTGTTTTTT. Its protein is CASSSLGGSNEKLFF.

The chain couples TRBV3-1 (or the pseudogene TRBV3-2) to TRBJ1-1, with no clear D. Germline V gene sequence: CDR1 LGHDT, CDR2 YNNKEL (reference sequence). This CDR3 comprises 16 residues. V lost 3 bases and J 0 bases, leaving 14 bases between the germline ends. CDR3 bases: TGTGCCAGCAGCCAGTTCGGCGGGTCCATGAACACTGAAGCTTTCTTT. Amino acid sequence: CASSQFGGSMNTEAFF.

The CDR3 is CASSQELGVSYGYTF. The DNA for the CDR3 is TGCGCCAGCAGCCAAGAACTAGGAGTGTCCTATGGCTACACCTTC. J is TRBJ1-2 and V is TRBV4-1; D remains ambiguous. Trimming pared 0 bases from V and 4 bases from J, leaving 12 bases between. CDR1 is MGHRA, CDR2 YSYEKL, per germline. The CDR3 runs to 15 residues.

This clone was detected once. The V call is TRBV2, the J call TRBJ1-2; 7 nucleotides match TRBD1. CDR1 is SNHLY and CDR2 is FYNNEI in the germline V gene. V was pared by 6 bases and J by 5 bases, with 9 bases of the junction left unmatched. This CDR3 is 14 amino acids long. DNA of the CDR3: TGTGCCAGCAGCGGGGACAGTTTTTGGTATGGCTACACCTTC. This translates into CASSGDSFWYGYTF.

This rearrangement joins TRBV15 to TRBJ2-5; no clear D gene. Germline CDR1 is LNHNV and CDR2 is YYDKDF (reference sequence). The CDR3 runs 14 residues. Trimming removed 1 base from V and 4 bases from J, with 10 bases in between. The CDR3 loop is CATSRVGLAETQYF. The DNA of the CDR3 is TGTGCCACCAGCAGAGTTGGCCTGGCAGAGACCCAGTACTTC.

The chain recombines TRBV9 with TRBJ2-7; D perhaps matches TRBD2 (5 bases). This CDR3 comprises 11 residues. The V gene's germline CDR1 is SGDLS and CDR2 YYNGEE. V lost 8 bases, J lost 1 base, and 7 bases lay in between. Here the CDR3 reads CASGESYEQYF. CDR3 DNA sequence: TGTGCCAGTGGGGAGTCCTACGAGCAGTACTTC.

V and J are TRBV18 and TRBJ2-7, with 8 bases that match TRBD1. The CDR3 has 15 residues. Germline V gene data show CDR1 as KGHSH and CDR2 as LQKENI. V trimming: 0 bases; J trimming: 2 bases; junction bases outside the gene matches: 3. CDR3 loop: CASSPPTGGPYEQYF. CDR3 DNA sequence: TGTGCCAGCTCACCACCCACAGGGGGACCCTACGAGCAGTACTTC.

V is TRBV11-1 and J is TRBJ2-7; D is possibly TRBD1 (5 bases). Germline values: CDR1 SGHAT, CDR2 FQDESV (reference sequence). The CDR3 is made up of 15 amino acids. Trimming removed 6 bases at V and 5 bases at J, with 20 bases between. CDR3 region: CASSSIRPVTDEQYF. The CDR3 nucleotides read TGTGCCAGCAGTTCTATCCGACCAGTGACAGACGAGCAGTACTTC.

The chain combines TRBV5-6 with TRBJ2-7; the D gene is possibly TRBD1 (5 bases). Trimming stripped 3 bases from V and 4 bases from J, with 11 bases between. Germline V gives CDR1 SGHDT, CDR2 YYEEEE. This CDR3 contains 13 residues. CDR3 in amino acids: CASSSVRQYEQYF. CDR3 in DNA: TGTGCCAGCAGCTCCGTAAGACAGTACGAGCAGTACTTC. The variable domain in full, with the rest retrieved from reference TRBV5-6 and TRBJ2-7, is DAGVTQSPTHLIKTRGQQVTLRCSPKSGHDTVSWYQQALGQGPQFIFQYYEEEERQRGNFPDRFSGHQFPNYSSELNVNALLLGDSALYLCASSSVRQYEQYFGPGTRLTVT.